This record looks at one T cell receptor (beta chain) sequence and its context. What it binds is unknown. CDR1 and CDR2 (germline): LNHDA, SQIVND (reference sequence). With V trimmed by 1 base and J by 2 bases, 4 bases remained unmatched. This CDR3 has 16 amino acids. Primers for the PCR totalled 60 Vbeta and 13 Jbeta. Profiling relied on immunoSEQ multiplex PCR, and the TCRdb table lists in-frame clones only, not all of them. In total, the table holds about 84,000 clones. The sample belongs to a study of cytomegalovirus exposure and HLA in healthy donors. General observations from the study: Both high specificity and high sensitivity reportedly marked the classifier's diagnosis of cytomegalovirus status.

The sequence derives from a man aged 45-65 years in good health and CMV-seronegative. The sequenced sample consisted of PBMCs. The rearrangement uses TRBV19 and TRBJ1-2; 10 bases line up with TRBD1. Written as DNA, the CDR3 is TGTGCCAGTAGTATAGTTCCGGGACAGGGGAACTATGGCTACACCTTC. Protein: CASSIVPGQGNYGYTF.